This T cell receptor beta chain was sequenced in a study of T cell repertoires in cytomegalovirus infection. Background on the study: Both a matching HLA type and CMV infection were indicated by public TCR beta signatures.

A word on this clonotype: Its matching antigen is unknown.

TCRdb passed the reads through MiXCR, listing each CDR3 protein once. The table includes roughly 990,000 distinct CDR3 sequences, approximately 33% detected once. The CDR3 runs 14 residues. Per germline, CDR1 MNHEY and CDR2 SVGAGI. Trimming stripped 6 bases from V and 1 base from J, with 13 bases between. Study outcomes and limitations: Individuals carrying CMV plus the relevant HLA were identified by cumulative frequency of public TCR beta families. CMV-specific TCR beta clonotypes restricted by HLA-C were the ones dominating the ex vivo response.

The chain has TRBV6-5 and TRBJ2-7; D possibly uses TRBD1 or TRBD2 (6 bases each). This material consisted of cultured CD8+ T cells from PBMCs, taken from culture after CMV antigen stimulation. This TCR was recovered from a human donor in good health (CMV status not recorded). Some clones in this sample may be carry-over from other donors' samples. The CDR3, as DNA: TGTGCCAGCAGCCCGGGGGCCCTTTCCTACGAGCAGTACTTC. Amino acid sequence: CASSPGALSYEQYF.